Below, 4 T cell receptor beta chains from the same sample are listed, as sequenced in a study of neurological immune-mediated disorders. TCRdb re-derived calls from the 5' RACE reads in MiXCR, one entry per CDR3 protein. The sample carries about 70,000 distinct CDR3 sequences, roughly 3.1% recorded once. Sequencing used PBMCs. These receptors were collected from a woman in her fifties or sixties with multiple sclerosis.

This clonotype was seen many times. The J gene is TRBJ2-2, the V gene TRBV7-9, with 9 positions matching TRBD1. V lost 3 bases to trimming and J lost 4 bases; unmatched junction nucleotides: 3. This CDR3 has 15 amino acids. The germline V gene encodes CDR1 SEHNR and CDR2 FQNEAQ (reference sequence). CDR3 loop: CASSFETGGTGELFF. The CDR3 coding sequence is TGTGCCAGCAGCTTTGAGACAGGGGGCACCGGGGAGCTGTTTTTT. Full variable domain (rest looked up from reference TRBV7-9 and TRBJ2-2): DTGVSQNPRHKITKRGQNVTFRCDPISEHNRLYWYRQTLGQGPEFLTYFQNEAQLEKSRLLSDRFSAERPKGSFSTLEIQRTEQGDSAMYLCASSFETGGTGELFFGEGSRLTVL.

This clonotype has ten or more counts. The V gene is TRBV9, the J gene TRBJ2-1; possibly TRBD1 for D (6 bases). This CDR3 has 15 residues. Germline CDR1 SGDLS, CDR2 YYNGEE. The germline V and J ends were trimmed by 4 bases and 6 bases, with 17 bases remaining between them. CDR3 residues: CASSTRPGASNEQFF. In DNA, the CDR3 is TGTGCCAGCAGCACCCGCCCAGGGGCCTCCAATGAGCAGTTCTTC.

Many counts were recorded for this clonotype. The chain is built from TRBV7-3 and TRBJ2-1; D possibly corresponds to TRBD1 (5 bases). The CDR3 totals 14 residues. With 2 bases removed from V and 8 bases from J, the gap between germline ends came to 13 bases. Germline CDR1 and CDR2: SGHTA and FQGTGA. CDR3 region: CASSLSQGPHEQFF. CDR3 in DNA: TGTGCCAGCAGCTTATCGCAGGGTCCCCATGAGCAGTTCTTC.

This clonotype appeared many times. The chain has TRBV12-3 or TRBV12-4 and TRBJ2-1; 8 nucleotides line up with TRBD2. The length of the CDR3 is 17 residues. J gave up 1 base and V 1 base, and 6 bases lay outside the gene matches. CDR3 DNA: TGTGCCAGCAGTTTAGATAAGGCTAGCGGGTCCTACAATGAGCAGTTCTTC. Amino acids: CASSLDKASGSYNEQFF.